This TCR beta chain was documented in a study of CD8+CD57+ T cells in acquired aplastic anemia. The overall study: DNA recovered from sorted CD4+ and CD8+ cells had a mean of about 3 ug. Healthy donor CD4+ cell samples had a mean of approximately 10 million reads.

This clonotype was counted between two and nine times. Researchers used genomic DNA as the template to profile TCR beta VDJ and CDR3. Using its own MiXCR run on the reads, TCRdb lists one record per CDR3 protein. Of 150,000 to 200,000 distinct CDR3 sequences listed, less than 55% are singletons. This CDR3 contains 14 residues. The V gene's germline CDR1 is SNHLY and CDR2 FYNNEI. Unmatched junction bases numbered 10, after V lost 6 bases and J lost 9 bases. The V call is TRBV2, the J call TRBJ2-5; 10 bases are shared with TRBD2. Sequenced: sorted CD4+, CD8+, or CD8+CD57+ T cells (not recorded which) from PBMCs. This clonotype was sampled from a human donor in good health. This CDR3 is CASRALSSGGAQYF. In nucleotides, the CDR3 is TGTGCCAGCAGAGCCCTATCCAGCGGGGGGGCCCAGTACTTC.